This T cell receptor beta chain was obtained from a study of tumor and adjacent non-tumor tissue in lung cancer. Points from the study as a whole: Tumor repertoires had a smaller top 100 clone share than normal lung.

Germline values: CDR1 SGHAT, CDR2 FQDESV (reference sequence). The CDR3 runs to 17 residues. A modified ARM-PCR protocol with three rounds of nested PCR amplified TCRbeta. TCRdb fed the multiplex PCR reads into MiXCR, producing one record per CDR3 protein. The profile shows about 110,000 distinct CDR3 sequences, about 64% of them singletons. The template was RNA from unsorted bulk tissue. This non-tumor lung sample came from over 3 cm beyond the tumor edge. For this clonotype: The antigen remains undetermined. The junction departs from the called germline gene at one end, perhaps through a read error.

The sequencing sample was made of distant non-tumor lung tissue. The source of this sequence is a man aged 60 to 69 with non-small cell lung cancer. The chain employs TRBV11-1 and TRBJ2-1; 8 bases line up with TRBD2. The CDR3 nucleotides read TGTGCCAGCAGCTCGGGAGTAGCGGGGCCTTCATACAATGGGCAGTTCTTC. This translates into CASSSGVAGPSYNGQFF.